Presented here are 21 T cell receptor beta chains from one specimen sequenced in a study of CD8 T cells in Susac syndrome. An amount of RNA that ranged from roughly 0.45 to 1 ug was reverse transcribed with random hexamers. TCRdb re-derived calls from the immunoSEQ multiplex PCR reads in MiXCR, one entry per CDR3 protein. The table includes approximately 160,000 distinct CDR3 sequences, about 91% detected once. Material for sequencing was CD4+ T cells from PBMCs. The receptors were sampled from a human donor in good health.

This clonotype was recorded only once. The chain combines TRBV3-1 with TRBJ1-5; D call uncertain. The CDR3 runs to 12 residues. Per germline, CDR1 LGHDT and CDR2 YNNKEL (reference sequence). V lost 6 bases to trimming and J lost 6 bases, with 9 bases between them. CDR3 DNA sequence: TGTGCCAGCAGTAGGGCTGCTCAGCCCCAGCATTTT. Residues: CASSRAAQPQHF.

V usage is TRBV20-1 and J usage is TRBJ2-1; unclear D gene. CDR3 length equals 15 residues. V gave up 0 bases and J gave up 3 bases, with 12 bases separating them. From germline, CDR1 is DFQATT and CDR2 SNEGSKA (reference sequence). The CDR3 coding sequence is TGCAGTGCTAGAGATGGACGAGCTAGCTACAATGAGCAGTTCTTC. Protein product: CSARDGRASYNEQFF.

The rearrangement uses TRBV24-1 and TRBJ2-1; D gene ambiguous. The V end lost 2 bases, the J end lost 7 bases, and 8 bases lay between the germline ends. The CDR3 totals 13 residues. Looked up from germline, CDR1 is KGHDR and CDR2 is SFDVKD. CDR3 region: CATSDSNWNEQFF. The DNA for the CDR3 is TGTGCCACCAGTGATTCCAACTGGAATGAGCAGTTCTTC.

The gene calls are TRBV6-2 or TRBV6-3 and TRBJ2-1, with D perhaps TRBD1 or TRBD2 (5 bases each). Germline V gene sequence: CDR1 MNHEY, CDR2 SVGEGT. The CDR3 runs 15 residues. V lost 10 bases, J lost 7 bases, and 23 bases lay in between. The CDR3 sequence: CAISPVWDLVNEQFF. The CDR3 coding sequence is TGTGCCATCTCCCCGGTGTGGGACCTAGTGAATGAGCAGTTCTTC.

CDR3 DNA: TGCAGTGCTAGAGTTTTCGTTTTGGCAGGGGGATACTACGAGCAGTACTTC. Translation: CSARVFVLAGGYYEQYF. The chain is built from TRBV20-1 and TRBJ2-7, with TRBD1 identical over 7 bases. V shed 1 base and J 3 bases; nucleotides not matched to a gene: 15. The CDR3 extends over 17 amino acids. Per the germline V gene, CDR1 is DFQATT and CDR2 is SNEGSKA (reference sequence).

The genes are TRBV4-2 and TRBJ2-1; 13 nucleotides line up with TRBD2. Per the germline V gene, CDR1 is LGHNA and CDR2 is YNFKEQ. This CDR3 is built from 17 residues. With V trimmed by 4 bases and J by 9 bases, 12 bases remained unmatched. The CDR3 sequence is CASSPGTSGVRGGEQFF. The CDR3 region has the DNA TGTGCCAGCAGCCCCGGGACTAGCGGGGTTCGAGGAGGTGAGCAGTTCTTC.

V gene TRBV10-1 combines with J gene TRBJ2-3; 11 bases agree with TRBD2. The ends lost 3 bases at V and 0 bases at J; junction bases unmatched: 8. The germline CDR1 and CDR2 sequences are WNHNN and SYGVQD (reference sequence). The CDR3 covers 18 residues. The CDR3 is CASSEGKLAGGSTDTQYF. In nucleotides, the CDR3 is TGCGCCAGCAGTGAAGGGAAGCTAGCGGGAGGTAGCACAGATACGCAGTATTTT.

The chain joins TRBV12-3 or TRBV12-4 to TRBJ2-1; 14 nucleotides align to TRBD2. J was trimmed by 15 bases and V by 5 bases; bases with no gene match: 15. The CDR3 runs 16 residues. CDR3 amino acids: CASSPLGLAGGGTRFF. CDR3 nucleotides: TGTGCCAGCAGTCCCCTCGGACTAGCGGGAGGTGGAACCCGGTTCTTC.

The V call is TRBV5-1, the J call TRBJ1-1; D unclear. CDR1 and CDR2 (germline): SGHRS, YFSETQ. The V and J ends lost 0 bases and 8 bases respectively, with 11 bases between them. The CDR3 has 13 amino acids. CDR3 amino acids: CASSLGEAREAFF. The CDR3 coding sequence is TGCGCCAGCAGCTTGGGAGAGGCCCGCGAAGCTTTCTTT.

The chain couples TRBV28 to TRBJ2-1; TRBD2 aligns across 10 bases. CDR3 length equals 15 residues. Trimming cost V 6 bases and J 3 bases; bases outside gene matches: 5. Germline values: CDR1 MDHEN, CDR2 SYDVKM. In DNA form, the CDR3 reads TGTGCCAGCAGCCCCCTAGCGGGGGACTACAATGAGCAGTTCTTC. Translation gives CASSPLAGDYNEQFF.

The CDR3 nucleotides are TGTGCCAGCCAAAGGGAGGCGAACTACGAGCAGTACTTC. It specifies CASQREANYEQYF. The gene calls are TRBV28 and TRBJ2-7; TRBD2 is a possible D gene (6 bases). The CDR3 runs 13 residues. Germline V gene sequence: CDR1 MDHEN, CDR2 SYDVKM. Trimming took off 8 bases at V and 3 bases at J, with 14 bases between the two ends.

In this sample, this clonotype turned up once. The CDR3 DNA follows: TGTGCCAGCAGCCAAGATCTAGCGGGTATCACCGGGGAGCTGTTTTTT. It codes for CASSQDLAGITGELFF. The rearrangement links TRBV14 to TRBJ2-2, with TRBD2 identical over 8 bases. This CDR3 is 16 amino acids long. Germline V CDR1 and CDR2: SGHDN, FVKESK. V shed 0 bases and J 4 bases; nucleotides not matched to a gene: 4.

In nucleotides, the CDR3 is TGTGCCAGCAGCCAAGATAACGCCCCCCGGAGAGAAAAACTGTTTTTT. Protein sequence: CASSQDNAPRREKLFF. The chain is built from TRBV3-1 and TRBJ1-4; D is unresolved. The CDR3 has 16 residues. Germline CDR1 and CDR2: LGHDT and YNNKEL (reference sequence). V shed 0 bases and J shed 8 bases, with 16 bases lying between them.

The rearrangement joins TRBV5-1 to TRBJ1-1; D not resolved. The CDR3 is 14 amino acids. The V and J ends lost 4 bases and 1 base respectively, with 11 bases between them. Looked up from germline, CDR1 is SGHRS and CDR2 is YFSETQ. CDR3 loop: CASSESLGNTEAFF. CDR3 coding DNA: TGCGCCAGCAGCGAAAGCCTGGGGAACACTGAAGCTTTCTTT. Based on the CDR3 plus reference TRBV5-1 and TRBJ1-1, the full variable domain is KAGVTQTPRYLIKTRGQQVTLSCSPISGHRSVSWYQQTPGQGLQFLFEYFSETQRNKGNFPGRFSGRQFSNSRSEMNVSTLELGDSALYLCASSESLGNTEAFFGQGTRLTVV.

The V and J genes are TRBV5-1 and TRBJ1-1, with D tentatively TRBD1 (5 bases). V gave up 4 bases and J gave up 3 bases, with 13 bases separating them. The CDR3 length is 14 residues. Germline V gene sequence: CDR1 SGHRS, CDR2 YFSETQ. The DNA for the CDR3 is TGCGCCAGCAGCCGAGACAGTACCGACACTGAAGCTTTCTTT. Translated: CASSRDSTDTEAFF.

V is TRBV19 and J is TRBJ2-3; D gene unclear. CDR1 is LNHDA, CDR2 SQIVND, per germline (reference sequence). The CDR3 extends over 13 amino acids. Deletions cut 4 bases from V and 1 base from J, with 6 bases between. CDR3 sequence: CASSKTRTDTQYF. CDR3 in DNA: TGTGCCAGTAGTAAGACCCGCACAGATACGCAGTATTTT.

The V gene is TRBV28, the J gene TRBJ1-3, with TRBD1 identical over 7 bases. CDR1 is MDHEN, CDR2 SYDVKM, per germline. With 6 bases clipped from V and 4 bases from J, the junction kept 6 bases outside the gene matches. The CDR3 runs to 14 residues. The CDR3 DNA sequence: TGTGCCAGCAGCCTCGGGACAGTGGGAAACACCATATATTTT. Residues: CASSLGTVGNTIYF.

This chain joins TRBV6-2 or TRBV6-3 and TRBJ2-7; D unclear. Trimming cost V 11 bases and J 1 base, with 15 bases left between them. This CDR3 has 13 amino acids. Germline CDR1 MNHEY, CDR2 SVGEGT. The CDR3: CAHSGAGSYEQYF. CDR3 in DNA: TGTGCCCACTCGGGTGCCGGGTCCTACGAGCAGTACTTC.

V is TRBV30 and J is TRBJ2-1; D is undetermined. Trimming shortened V by 0 bases and J by 5 bases, and 17 bases separated the two germline ends. The CDR3 runs to 16 residues. CDR1 is GTSNPN, CDR2 SVGIG, per germline (reference sequence). The CDR3 loop is CAWSVRPASVHNEQFF. The CDR3, as DNA: TGTGCCTGGAGTGTGCGGCCCGCTTCCGTCCACAATGAGCAGTTCTTC.

The chain combines TRBV19 with TRBJ2-5; D remains ambiguous. The CDR3 is 13 residues long. Germline CDR1 reads LNHDA; CDR2 reads SQIVND (reference sequence). V lost 5 bases and J lost 2, with 9 bases in between. In DNA form, the CDR3 reads TGTGCCAGTAGTCGGATCGGGCAAGAGACCCAGTACTTC. It is translated as CASSRIGQETQYF.

V gene TRBV6-5 combines with J gene TRBJ1-1; D gene ambiguous. Germline CDR1 reads MNHEY; CDR2 reads SVGAGI. V shed 8 bases and J shed 7 bases, with 23 bases lying between them. CDR3 length: 15 amino acids. Here the CDR3 DNA reads TGTGCCAGCCATAAGGTCCAGGCCAGGAACTATGAAGCTTTCTTT. Its protein product is CASHKVQARNYEAFF.